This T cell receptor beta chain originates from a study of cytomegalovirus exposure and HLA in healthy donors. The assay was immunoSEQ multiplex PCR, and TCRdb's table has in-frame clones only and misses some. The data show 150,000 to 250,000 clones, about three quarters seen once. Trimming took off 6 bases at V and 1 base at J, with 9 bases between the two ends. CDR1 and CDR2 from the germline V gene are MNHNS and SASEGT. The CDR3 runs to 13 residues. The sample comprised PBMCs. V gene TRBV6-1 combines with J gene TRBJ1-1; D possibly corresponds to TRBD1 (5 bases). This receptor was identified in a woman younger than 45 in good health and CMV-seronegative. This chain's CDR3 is CASRATENTEAFF. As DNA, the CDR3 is TGTGCCAGCAGGGCGACAGAGAACACTGAAGCTTTCTTT.